This T cell receptor beta chain is from a study of chemoradiotherapy in HPV16-positive cancers. This clone was observed a few times. Its target is unknown. Germline V gene data show CDR1 as MGHRA and CDR2 as YSYEKL. V dropped 5 bases and J dropped 0 bases, with 13 bases sitting between them. This CDR3 is built from 15 residues. Produced via immunoSEQ multiplex PCR; TCRdb's table is partial and in-frame only. The table records 15,000 or so clones, about four fifths of them present only once. General study results and limits: Candidate HPV-specific clones and E7-related TCR motifs grew in tumor during treatment.

The sequence was obtained from a human donor with HPV-associated anogenital cancer. Sampling was conducted from a patient who underwent chemoradiotherapy. This chain joins TRBV4-1 and TRBJ1-1; D unclear. The CDR3 is CASSMALEVNTEAFF. In DNA form, the CDR3 reads TGCGCCAGCAGCATGGCGTTGGAGGTGAACACTGAAGCTTTCTTT.